This entry lists 27 T cell receptor beta chains sequenced from one sample in a study of T cells in Graves' hyperthyroidism and ophthalmopathy (dated by TCRdb to the late 2010s). Receptors were amplified or captured by multiplex PCR. TCRdb records Illumina HiSeq 2000 as the sequencer. The TCR beta CDR3 regions were amplified from the RNA transcripts. The first round of RT-PCR for the TCR CDR3 was performed with the HTBI primer set and the Qiagen OneStep RT-PCR kit. The public reads were reanalyzed by TCRdb: fastp trimming at Q25, MiXCR alignment, in-frame beta chains only. Duplicate CDR3 protein sequences are folded into a single record with the most common DNA and genes. The sample contains roughly 500,000 distinct CDR3 sequences, around 13% of them found a single time. 5.5% to 7.5% of the sample belongs to the ten largest clones. The specimen was blood. The receptors derive from a woman in her twenties or thirties with Graves' hyperthyroidism that later progressed to Graves' ophthalmopathy.

In its sample, this clonotype was seen a few times. The junction and the germline gene differ at one end; a read error may be behind it. This chain joins TRBV18 and TRBJ2-7, with D perhaps being TRBD1 or TRBD2 (5 bases each). Germline assignment: CDR1 KGHSH and CDR2 LQKENI. CDR3 size: 14 residues. The CDR3 reads CASSPSGPGDEQYF. The CDR3 DNA reads TGTGCCAGCTCACCATCGGGACCCGGGGACGAGCAATACTTC.

The chain has TRBV28 and TRBJ1-6; D might be TRBD1 (5 bases). Germline CDR1 MDHEN, CDR2 SYDVKM. V lost 1 base and J lost 16, with 11 bases in between. The CDR3 sequence is 12 residues long. This chain's CDR3 is CASSLLEGLLHF. The CDR3 DNA is TGTGCCAGCAGTTTATTGGAGGGACTACTCCACTTT.

This clonotype was seen ten or more times. The chain carries TRBV2 and TRBJ2-1; 15 nucleotides line up with TRBD2. In germline, CDR1 is SNHLY, CDR2 FYNNEI. The CDR3 is 21 amino acids. V lost 4 bases to trimming and J lost 5 bases; unmatched junction nucleotides: 18. The CDR3 DNA follows: TGTGCCAGCAGTGCCGCAGGACTAGCGGGAGGGCCGTGGGGCCTTCACAATGAGCAGTTCTTC. Translation gives CASSAAGLAGGPWGLHNEQFF.

The table lists this clonotype with many counts. The chain employs TRBV7-8 and TRBJ1-2; 11 bases match TRBD1. The CDR3 totals 16 residues. With V trimmed by 5 bases and J by 5 bases, 10 bases remained unmatched. The germline V gene encodes CDR1 SGHVS and CDR2 FQNEAQ. CDR3 sequence (DNA): TGTGCCAGCAGCATGGGACAGGGGGTCGGATCTTATGGCTACACCTTC. It encodes CASSMGQGVGSYGYTF.

In this sample, this clonotype turned up many times. The V gene is TRBV30, the J gene TRBJ2-1; the D is unclear. V was clipped by 2 bases and J by 8 bases, with 7 bases between them. The CDR3 is 11 amino acids. Germline lookup yields CDR1 GTSNPN and CDR2 SVGIG (reference sequence). CDR3 in DNA: TGTGCCTGGAGTACCCTGGATGAGCAGTTCTTC. Encoded protein: CAWSTLDEQFF. The variable domain in full, with the rest retrieved from reference TRBV30 and TRBJ2-1, is SQTIHQWPATLVQPVGSPLSLECTVEGTSNPNLYWYRQAAGRGLQLLFYSVGIGQISSEVPQNLSASRPQDRQFILSSKKLLLSDSGFYLCAWSTLDEQFFGPGTRLTVL.

The V call is TRBV9, the J call TRBJ2-1, with TRBD2 as a possible D gene (6 bases). V dropped 4 bases and J dropped 0 bases, with 26 bases sitting between them. The V gene's germline CDR1 is SGDLS and CDR2 YYNGEE. The CDR3 is made up of 20 amino acids. CDR3 residues: CASSTKLRGWDSSSYNEQFF. The CDR3 nucleotides read TGTGCCAGCAGCACAAAGCTGAGAGGCTGGGACTCGAGCTCCTACAATGAGCAGTTCTTC.

This clonotype was picked up many times. V and J are TRBV3-1 and TRBJ2-1, with D perhaps matching TRBD1 (6 bases). The CDR3 spans 16 residues. Trimming pared 0 bases from V and 4 bases from J, leaving 13 bases between. The V gene's germline CDR1 is LGHDT and CDR2 YNNKEL (reference sequence). The CDR3 protein is CASSQDVQGSYNEQFF. The CDR3 DNA reads TGTGCCAGCAGCCAAGATGTGCAGGGGTCGTACAATGAGCAGTTCTTC.

This clonotype was counted many times. This sequence joins TRBV2 and TRBJ2-1; weak D call: TRBD1 (6 bases). V was trimmed by 6 bases and J by 0 bases, leaving 12 bases between them. The CDR3 is made up of 15 amino acids. The germline V gene has CDR1 SNHLY and CDR2 FYNNEI. CDR3: CASSVDSSSYNEQFF. DNA for the CDR3: TGTGCCAGCAGCGTGGACAGTAGCTCCTACAATGAGCAGTTCTTC.

Many counts were recorded for this clonotype. The chain employs TRBV29-1 and TRBJ2-7, with unresolved D. This CDR3 is built from 12 residues. Trimming took off 6 bases at V and 3 bases at J, with 12 bases between the two ends. Germline CDR1 SQVTM, CDR2 ANQGSEA. CDR3 region: CSVRTDRYEQYF. CDR3 nucleotides: TGCAGCGTGAGGACGGACCGCTACGAGCAGTACTTC.

At least ten counts were recorded for this clonotype. The J gene is TRBJ2-5, the V gene TRBV19; unclear D gene. Germline assignment: CDR1 LNHDA and CDR2 SQIVND (reference sequence). The V end lost 6 bases, the J end lost 2 bases, and 13 bases lay between the germline ends. This CDR3 has 14 amino acids. CDR3 DNA sequence: TGTGCCAGTAGACCCCGCCAGACTCAAGAGACCCAGTACTTC. It yields the protein CASRPRQTQETQYF.

The rearrangement uses TRBV11-2 and TRBJ1-1; perhaps TRBD1 as D (6 bases). The V end lost 1 base, the J end lost 3 bases, and 15 bases lay between the germline ends. In germline, CDR1 is SGHAT, CDR2 FQNNGV. The CDR3 totals 16 residues. Here the CDR3 reads CASSLGGTTGDTEAFF. In DNA form, the CDR3 reads TGTGCCAGCAGCTTAGGTGGGACAACCGGGGACACTGAAGCTTTCTTT.

This clonotype was observed many times. The chain joins TRBV12-3 or TRBV12-4 to TRBJ2-3; 9 positions match TRBD1. CDR3 size: 15 residues. V shed 7 bases, J shed 3 bases, and the junction held 8 bases outside the gene matches. Written as DNA, the CDR3 is TGTGCCAGCAATCTTCTCGGACAGGGGACAGATACGCAGTATTTT. Translation: CASNLLGQGTDTQYF.

The sample holds many counts of this clonotype. V usage is TRBV6-6 and J usage is TRBJ2-5, with D perhaps matching TRBD2 (5 bases). Germline V lookup: CDR1 MNHNY, CDR2 SVGAGI (reference sequence). V lost 2 bases to trimming and J lost 3 bases, with 13 bases between them. This CDR3 contains 15 residues. This CDR3 is CASSYGSSWEETQYF. CDR3 nucleotide sequence: TGTGCCAGCAGTTACGGGTCTAGCTGGGAAGAGACCCAGTACTTC.

This clonotype was detected ten times or more. The J gene is TRBJ2-7, the V gene TRBV11-3; TRBD1 matches 10 bases. V lost 4 bases and J lost 4; bases outside the gene matches: 4. CDR1 and CDR2 (germline): SGHNT, YENEEA. The CDR3 runs to 14 residues. This CDR3 is CASSSTGGGYEQYF. The DNA of the CDR3 is TGTGCCAGCAGCTCGACAGGGGGCGGGTACGAGCAGTACTTC.

There are many counts of this clonotype. V usage is TRBV20-1 and J usage is TRBJ1-6; the D is unclear. Between the trimmed V and J ends, which lost 2 bases and 4 bases, there was a span of 15 bases. Germline V gene sequence: CDR1 DFQATT, CDR2 SNEGSKA (reference sequence). The CDR3 contains 16 residues. CDR3 in amino acids: CSARSLPFPYNSPLHF. The CDR3 DNA is TGCAGTGCTAGAAGTCTCCCGTTCCCATATAATTCACCCCTCCACTTT.

Concerning this clonotype itself: One junction end does not reproduce the germline sequence, and a read error may be involved. The chain couples TRBV6-5 to TRBJ2-7, with a possible D match to TRBD2 (5 bases). This CDR3 is built from 12 residues. Germline V gene lookup returns CDR1 MNHEY and CDR2 SVGAGI. Here the CDR3 DNA reads TGTGCCAGCAGTTCGACTACCTACGAGCTGTACTTC. Protein sequence: CASSSTTYELYF.

There are many counts of this clonotype. The gene calls are TRBV2 and TRBJ1-5, with D maybe TRBD1 (5 bases). This CDR3 has 14 residues. Germline V gene sequence: CDR1 SNHLY, CDR2 FYNNEI. V dropped 7 bases and J dropped 0 bases, with 10 bases sitting between them. The CDR3 sequence is CASTGEYSNQPQHF. Written as DNA, the CDR3 is TGTGCCAGCACGGGGGAATATAGCAATCAGCCCCAGCATTTT.

This clonotype was recorded at least ten times. The chain couples TRBV30 to TRBJ2-6, with D possibly TRBD1 on 6 matching bases. Germline-derived CDR1 and CDR2 are GTSNPN and SVGIG (reference sequence). The germline V and J ends were trimmed by 5 bases and 2 bases, with 7 bases remaining between them. The CDR3 totals 13 residues. The CDR3 spells CAWDRTGANVLTF. CDR3 DNA sequence: TGTGCCTGGGACAGGACTGGGGCCAACGTCCTGACTTTC.

The chain combines TRBV5-6 with TRBJ2-1, with TRBD2 identical over 11 bases. This CDR3 region has 16 residues. Germline values: CDR1 SGHDT, CDR2 YYEEEE. Trimming cost V 2 bases and J 3 bases; bases outside gene matches: 4. This CDR3 is CASSFLGTSGYNEQFF. CDR3 bases: TGTGCCAGCAGCTTTTTAGGGACTAGCGGCTACAATGAGCAGTTCTTC.

This clonotype was observed at least ten times. This chain joins TRBV12-3 or TRBV12-4 and TRBJ2-1; D unresolved. V lost 6 bases, J lost 0 bases, and 15 bases lay in between. The CDR3 spans 16 residues. The CDR3 sequence: CASSPQVSSSYNEQFF. The CDR3 DNA follows: TGTGCCAGCAGCCCGCAGGTTTCCTCCTCCTACAATGAGCAGTTCTTC.

The J gene is TRBJ1-3, the V gene TRBV6-1, with D tentatively TRBD1 (6 bases). This CDR3 has 16 residues. The V end was cut by 1 base, the J end by 2 bases, with 12 bases between. Germline V CDR1 and CDR2: MNHNS, SASEGT. The CDR3 DNA follows: TGTGCCAGCAGTGAAGACGTGGGGGGCGCTGGAAACACCATATATTTT. Its translation is CASSEDVGGAGNTIYF.

The sample holds many counts of this clonotype. CDR3 coding DNA: TGTGCCAGCAGTTACTTAGCTCTATCCACAGATACGCAGTATTTT. Protein: CASSYLALSTDTQYF. The chain carries TRBV6-2 or TRBV6-3 and TRBJ2-3; D unclear. Trimming cost V 1 base and J 2 bases, with 10 bases left between them. CDR3 length equals 15 residues. CDR1 is MNHEY, CDR2 SVGEGT, per germline.

Many counts were recorded for this clonotype. The V call is TRBV27, the J call TRBJ2-7; D is undetermined. This CDR3 has 15 amino acids. Trimming took 3 bases from V and 6 from J, leaving 18 bases between them. Germline V CDR1 and CDR2: MNHEY, SMNVEV (reference sequence). The CDR3 nucleotides read TGTGCCAGCAGTTTCATGTCAGGCAGGATTGGCGAGCAGTACTTC. Amino acid sequence: CASSFMSGRIGEQYF.

The sample holds many counts of this clonotype. V usage is TRBV20-1 and J usage is TRBJ2-2; 9 positions agree with TRBD2. The CDR3 totals 15 residues. J gave up 0 bases and V 4 bases, and 3 bases lay outside the gene matches. From germline, CDR1 is DFQATT and CDR2 SNEGSKA (reference sequence). This chain's CDR3 is CSATLAGSNTGELFF. CDR3 coding DNA: TGCAGTGCTACCCTAGCGGGATCGAACACCGGGGAGCTGTTTTTT.

This clonotype appeared many times. The CDR3 sequence: CSAARTSRDTQYF. CDR3 DNA sequence: TGCAGTGCTGCCAGGACTAGCAGGGATACGCAGTATTTT. The chain combines TRBV20-1 with TRBJ2-3; 8 nucleotides line up with TRBD2. CDR1 is DFQATT, CDR2 SNEGSKA, per germline (reference sequence). The CDR3 extends over 13 amino acids. The trim removed 5 bases at V and 6 bases at J, leaving 7 bases unmatched.

The genes are TRBV10-3 and TRBJ1-6, with D possibly being TRBD1 (5 bases). CDR3 size: 15 residues. V was clipped by 0 bases and J by 6 bases, with 9 bases between them. The V gene's germline CDR1 is ENHRY and CDR2 SYGVKD. This chain's CDR3 is CAISESRDSNSPLHF. The CDR3 DNA reads TGTGCCATCAGTGAGTCGAGAGACAGTAATTCACCCCTCCACTTT.

This clonotype was detected ten times or more. The chain recombines TRBV4-1 with TRBJ2-3, with 12 bases lining up with TRBD1. V gave up 8 bases and J gave up 2 bases; unmatched junction bases: 5. The CDR3 totals 15 residues. Germline V lookup: CDR1 MGHRA, CDR2 YSYEKL. The CDR3 here is CASGGDRGPTDTQYF. The CDR3 DNA reads TGCGCCAGCGGGGGGGACAGGGGGCCCACAGATACGCAGTATTTT.